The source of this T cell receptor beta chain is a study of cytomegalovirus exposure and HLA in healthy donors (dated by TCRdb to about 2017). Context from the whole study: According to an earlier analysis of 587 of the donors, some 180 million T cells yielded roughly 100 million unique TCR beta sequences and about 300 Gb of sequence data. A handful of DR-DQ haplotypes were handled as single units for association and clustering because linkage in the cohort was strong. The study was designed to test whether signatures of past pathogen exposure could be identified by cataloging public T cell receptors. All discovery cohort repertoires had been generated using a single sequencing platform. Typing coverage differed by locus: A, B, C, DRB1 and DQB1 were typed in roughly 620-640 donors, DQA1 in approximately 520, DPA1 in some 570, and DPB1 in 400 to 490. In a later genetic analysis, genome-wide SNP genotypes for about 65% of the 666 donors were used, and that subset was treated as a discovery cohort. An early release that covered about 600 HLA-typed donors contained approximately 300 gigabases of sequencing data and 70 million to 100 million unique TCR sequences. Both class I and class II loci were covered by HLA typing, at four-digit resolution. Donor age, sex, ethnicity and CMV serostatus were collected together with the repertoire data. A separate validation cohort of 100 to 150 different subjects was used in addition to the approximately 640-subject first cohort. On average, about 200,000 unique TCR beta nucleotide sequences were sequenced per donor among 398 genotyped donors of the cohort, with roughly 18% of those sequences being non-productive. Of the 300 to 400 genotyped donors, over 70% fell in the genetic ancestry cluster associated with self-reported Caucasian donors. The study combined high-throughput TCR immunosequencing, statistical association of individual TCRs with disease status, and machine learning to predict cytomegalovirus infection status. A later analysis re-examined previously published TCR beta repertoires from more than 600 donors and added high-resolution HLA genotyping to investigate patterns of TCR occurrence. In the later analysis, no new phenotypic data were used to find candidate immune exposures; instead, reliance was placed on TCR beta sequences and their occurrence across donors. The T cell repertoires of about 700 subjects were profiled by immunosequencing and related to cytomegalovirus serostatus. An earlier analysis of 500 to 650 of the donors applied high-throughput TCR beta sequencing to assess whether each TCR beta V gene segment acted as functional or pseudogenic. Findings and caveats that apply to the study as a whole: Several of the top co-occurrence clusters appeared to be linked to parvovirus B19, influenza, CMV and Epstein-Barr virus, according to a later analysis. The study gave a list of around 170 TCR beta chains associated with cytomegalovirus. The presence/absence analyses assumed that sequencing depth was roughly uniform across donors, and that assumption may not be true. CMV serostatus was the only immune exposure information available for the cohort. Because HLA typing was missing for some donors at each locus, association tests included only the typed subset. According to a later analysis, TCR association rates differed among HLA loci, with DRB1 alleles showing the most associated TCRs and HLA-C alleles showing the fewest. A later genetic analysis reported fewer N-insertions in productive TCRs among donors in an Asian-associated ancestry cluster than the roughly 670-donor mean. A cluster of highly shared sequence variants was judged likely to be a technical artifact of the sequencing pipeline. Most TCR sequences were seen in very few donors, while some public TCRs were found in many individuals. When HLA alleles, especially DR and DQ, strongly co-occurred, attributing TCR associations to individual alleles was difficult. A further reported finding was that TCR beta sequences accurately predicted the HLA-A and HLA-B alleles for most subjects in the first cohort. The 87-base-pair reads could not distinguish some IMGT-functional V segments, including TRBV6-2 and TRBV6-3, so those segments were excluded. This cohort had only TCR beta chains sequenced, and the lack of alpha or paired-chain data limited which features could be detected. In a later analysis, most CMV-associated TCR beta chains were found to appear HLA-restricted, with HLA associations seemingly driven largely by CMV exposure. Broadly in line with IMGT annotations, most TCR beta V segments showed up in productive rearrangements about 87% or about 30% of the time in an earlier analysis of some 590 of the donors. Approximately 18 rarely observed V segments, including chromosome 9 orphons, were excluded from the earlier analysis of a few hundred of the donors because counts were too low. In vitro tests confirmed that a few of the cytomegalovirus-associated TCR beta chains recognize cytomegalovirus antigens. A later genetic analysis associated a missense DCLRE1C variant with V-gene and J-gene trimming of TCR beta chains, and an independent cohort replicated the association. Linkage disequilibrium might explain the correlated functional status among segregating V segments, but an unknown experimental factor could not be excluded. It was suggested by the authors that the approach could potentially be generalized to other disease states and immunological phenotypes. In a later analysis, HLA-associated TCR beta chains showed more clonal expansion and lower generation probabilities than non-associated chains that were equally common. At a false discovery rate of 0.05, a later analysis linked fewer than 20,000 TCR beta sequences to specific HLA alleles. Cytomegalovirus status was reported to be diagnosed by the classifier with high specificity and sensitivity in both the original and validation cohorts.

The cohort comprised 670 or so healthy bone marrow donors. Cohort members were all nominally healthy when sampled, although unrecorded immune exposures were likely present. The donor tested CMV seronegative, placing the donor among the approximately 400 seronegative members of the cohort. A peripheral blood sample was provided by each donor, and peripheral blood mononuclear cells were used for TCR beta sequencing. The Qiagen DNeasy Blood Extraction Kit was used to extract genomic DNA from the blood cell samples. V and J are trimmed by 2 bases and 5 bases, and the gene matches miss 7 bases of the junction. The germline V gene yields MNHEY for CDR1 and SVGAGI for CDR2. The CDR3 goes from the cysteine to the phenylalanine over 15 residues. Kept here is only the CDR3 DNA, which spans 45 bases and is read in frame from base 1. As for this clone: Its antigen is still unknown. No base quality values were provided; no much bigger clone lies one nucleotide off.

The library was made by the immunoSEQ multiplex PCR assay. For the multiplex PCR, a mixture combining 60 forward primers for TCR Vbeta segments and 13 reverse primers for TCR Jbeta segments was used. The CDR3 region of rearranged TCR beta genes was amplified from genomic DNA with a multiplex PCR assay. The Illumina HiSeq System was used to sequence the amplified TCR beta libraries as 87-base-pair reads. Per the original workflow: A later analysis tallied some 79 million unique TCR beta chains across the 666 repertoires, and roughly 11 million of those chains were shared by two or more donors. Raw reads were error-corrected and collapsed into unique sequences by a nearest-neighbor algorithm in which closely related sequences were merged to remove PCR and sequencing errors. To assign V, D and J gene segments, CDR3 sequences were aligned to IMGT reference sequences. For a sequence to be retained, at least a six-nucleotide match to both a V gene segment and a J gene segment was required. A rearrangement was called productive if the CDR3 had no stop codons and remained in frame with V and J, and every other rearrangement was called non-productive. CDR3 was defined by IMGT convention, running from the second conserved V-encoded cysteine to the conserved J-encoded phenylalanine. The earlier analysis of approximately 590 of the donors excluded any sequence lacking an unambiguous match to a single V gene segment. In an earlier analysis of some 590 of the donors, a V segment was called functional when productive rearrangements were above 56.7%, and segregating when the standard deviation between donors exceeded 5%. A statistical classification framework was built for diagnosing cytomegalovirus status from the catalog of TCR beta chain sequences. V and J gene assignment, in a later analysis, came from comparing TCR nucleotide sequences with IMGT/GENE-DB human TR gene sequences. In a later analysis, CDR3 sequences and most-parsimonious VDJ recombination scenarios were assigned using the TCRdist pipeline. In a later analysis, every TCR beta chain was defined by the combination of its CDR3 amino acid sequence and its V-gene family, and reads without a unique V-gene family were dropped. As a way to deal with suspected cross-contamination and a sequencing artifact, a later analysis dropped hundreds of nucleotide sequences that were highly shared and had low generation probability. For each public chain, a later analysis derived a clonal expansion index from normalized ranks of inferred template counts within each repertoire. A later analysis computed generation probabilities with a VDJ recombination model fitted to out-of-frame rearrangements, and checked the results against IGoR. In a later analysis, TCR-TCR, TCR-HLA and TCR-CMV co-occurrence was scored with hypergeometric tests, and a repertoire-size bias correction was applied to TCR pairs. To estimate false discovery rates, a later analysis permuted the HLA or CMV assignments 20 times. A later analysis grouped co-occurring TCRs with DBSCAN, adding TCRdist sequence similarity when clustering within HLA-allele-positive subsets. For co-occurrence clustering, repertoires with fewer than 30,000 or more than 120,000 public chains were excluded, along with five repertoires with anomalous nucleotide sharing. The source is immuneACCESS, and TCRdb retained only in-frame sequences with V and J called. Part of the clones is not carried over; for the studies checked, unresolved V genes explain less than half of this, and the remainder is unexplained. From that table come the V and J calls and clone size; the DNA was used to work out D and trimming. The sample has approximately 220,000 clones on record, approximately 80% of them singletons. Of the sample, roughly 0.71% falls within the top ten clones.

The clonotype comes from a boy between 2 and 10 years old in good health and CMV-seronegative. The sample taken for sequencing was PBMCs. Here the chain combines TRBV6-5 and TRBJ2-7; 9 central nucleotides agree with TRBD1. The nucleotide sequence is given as TGTGCCAGCAGTTACGGAGCACAGGGGGCTAACGAGCAGTACTTC. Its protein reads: CASSYGAQGANEQYF.